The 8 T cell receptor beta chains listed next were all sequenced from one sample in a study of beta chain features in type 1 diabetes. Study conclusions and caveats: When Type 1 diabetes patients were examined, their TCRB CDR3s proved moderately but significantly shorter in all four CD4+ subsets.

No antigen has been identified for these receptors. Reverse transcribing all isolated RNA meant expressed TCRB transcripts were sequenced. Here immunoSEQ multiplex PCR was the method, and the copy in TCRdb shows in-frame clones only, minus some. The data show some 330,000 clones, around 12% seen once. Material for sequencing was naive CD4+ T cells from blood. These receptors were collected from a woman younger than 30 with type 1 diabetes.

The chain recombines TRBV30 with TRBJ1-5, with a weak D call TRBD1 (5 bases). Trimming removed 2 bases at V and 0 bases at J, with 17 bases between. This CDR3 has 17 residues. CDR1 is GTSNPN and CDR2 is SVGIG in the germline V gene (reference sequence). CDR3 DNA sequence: TGTGCCTGGAGTCCATCCCGACAGCCTTATAGCAATCAGCCCCAGCATTTT. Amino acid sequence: CAWSPSRQPYSNQPQHF.

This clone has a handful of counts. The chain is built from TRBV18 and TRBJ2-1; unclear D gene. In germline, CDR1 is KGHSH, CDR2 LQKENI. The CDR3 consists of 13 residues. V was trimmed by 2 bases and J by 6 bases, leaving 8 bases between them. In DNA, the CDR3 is TGTGCCAGCTCACCAGAGGTAATCAATGAGCAGTTCTTC. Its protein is CASSPEVINEQFF.

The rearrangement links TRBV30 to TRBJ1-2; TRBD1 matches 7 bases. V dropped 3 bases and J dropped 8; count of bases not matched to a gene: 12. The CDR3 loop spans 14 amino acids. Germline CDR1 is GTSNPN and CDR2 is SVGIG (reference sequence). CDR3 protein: CAWRDGTVASGYTF. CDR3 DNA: TGTGCCTGGAGAGACGGGACAGTCGCCTCCGGCTACACCTTC.

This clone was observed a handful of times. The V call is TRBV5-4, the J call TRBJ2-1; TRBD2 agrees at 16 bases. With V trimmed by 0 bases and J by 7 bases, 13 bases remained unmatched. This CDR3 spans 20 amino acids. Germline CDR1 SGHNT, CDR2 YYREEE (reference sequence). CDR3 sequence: CASSLASRVVGLAGGNEQFF. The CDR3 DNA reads TGTGCCAGCAGCTTGGCCTCCCGAGTCGTGGGACTAGCGGGGGGGAATGAGCAGTTCTTC.

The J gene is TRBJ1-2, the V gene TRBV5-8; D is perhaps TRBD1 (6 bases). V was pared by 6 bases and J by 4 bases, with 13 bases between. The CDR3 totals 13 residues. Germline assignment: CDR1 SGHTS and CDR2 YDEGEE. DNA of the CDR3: TGTGCCAGCACCGGACAGCTAGTCTATGGCTACACCTTC. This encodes CASTGQLVYGYTF.

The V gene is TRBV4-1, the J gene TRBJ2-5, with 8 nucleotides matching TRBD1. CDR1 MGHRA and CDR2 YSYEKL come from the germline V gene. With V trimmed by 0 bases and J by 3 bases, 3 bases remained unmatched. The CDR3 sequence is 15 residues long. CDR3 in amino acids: CASSQDMDREETQYF. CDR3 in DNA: TGCGCCAGCAGCCAAGATATGGACAGGGAAGAGACCCAGTACTTC.

The CDR3 nucleotides are TGTGCCAGCAGCTTAGTTGTTAAGCAGTTCTTC. Protein sequence: CASSLVVKQFF. V is TRBV11-3 and J is TRBJ2-1; D gene ambiguous. Trimming removed 1 base at V and 11 bases at J, with 6 bases between. Germline values: CDR1 SGHNT, CDR2 YENEEA. The CDR3 contains 11 residues.

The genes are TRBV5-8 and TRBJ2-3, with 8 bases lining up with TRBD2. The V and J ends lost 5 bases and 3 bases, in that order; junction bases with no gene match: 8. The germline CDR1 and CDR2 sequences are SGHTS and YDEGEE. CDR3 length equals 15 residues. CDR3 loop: CASSWRLAQTDTQYF. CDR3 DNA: TGTGCCAGCAGTTGGCGACTAGCGCAAACAGATACGCAGTATTTT.